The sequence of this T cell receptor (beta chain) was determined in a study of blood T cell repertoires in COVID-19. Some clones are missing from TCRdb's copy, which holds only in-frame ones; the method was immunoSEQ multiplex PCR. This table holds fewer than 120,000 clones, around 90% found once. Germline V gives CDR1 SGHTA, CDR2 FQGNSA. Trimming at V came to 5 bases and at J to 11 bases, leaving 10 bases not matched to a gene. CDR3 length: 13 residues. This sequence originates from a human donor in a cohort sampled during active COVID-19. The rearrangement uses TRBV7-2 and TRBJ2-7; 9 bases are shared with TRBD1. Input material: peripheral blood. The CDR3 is CASSPGQGPTEYF. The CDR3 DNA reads TGTGCCAGCAGCCCAGGACAGGGGCCGACAGAGTACTTC.